The 26 T cell receptor beta chains below come from one sample, sequenced in a study of siplizumab effects on memory and regulatory T cells. Some clones are missing from TCRdb's copy, which holds only in-frame ones; the method was immunoSEQ multiplex PCR. The table includes roughly 100,000 clones, about 93% detected once. Sequenced material: Tregs sorted from blood. Every receptor here comes from a human donor in good health.

The J gene is TRBJ1-4, the V gene TRBV5-1; TRBD1 matches at 9 bases. Trimming removed 4 bases from V and 8 bases from J; junction bases left unmatched: 9. This CDR3 contains 15 residues. Germline V CDR1 and CDR2: SGHRS, YFSETQ. CDR3 nucleotides: TGCGCCAGCAGCATGGGGACAGGGATTACGGAAAAACTGTTTTTT. It translates to CASSMGTGITEKLFF.

This clone was picked up a small number of times. V and J are TRBV27 and TRBJ1-2; TRBD1 agrees at 7 bases. Germline V gene sequence: CDR1 MNHEY, CDR2 SMNVEV (reference sequence). The CDR3 length is 14 residues. The V segment lost 5 bases and the J segment 0 bases; nucleotides outside the gene matches: 3. The CDR3 region is CASSRTGSNYGYTF. Here the CDR3 DNA reads TGTGCCAGCAGTCGGACAGGATCTAACTATGGCTACACCTTC.

This clone was observed a handful of times. V usage is TRBV6-5 and J usage is TRBJ2-1; 9 nucleotides match TRBD2. This CDR3 has 15 amino acids. V lost 6 bases, J lost 4 bases, and 7 bases stayed unmatched. Germline CDR1 reads MNHEY; CDR2 reads SVGAGI. The CDR3 nucleotides read TGTGCCAGCAGAGAAAGCGGGGGGCAGTACAATGAGCAGTTCTTC. It translates to CASRESGGQYNEQFF.

The chain is built from TRBV7-8 and TRBJ2-7, with 7 bases lining up with TRBD2. Germline V gives CDR1 SGHVS, CDR2 FQNEAQ. The CDR3 is 15 amino acids. The V segment lost 0 bases and the J segment 3 bases; nucleotides outside the gene matches: 5. This chain's CDR3 is CASSLASGSLYEQYF. In DNA form, the CDR3 reads TGTGCCAGCAGCTTAGCTAGCGGGTCCCTCTACGAGCAGTACTTC.

The gene calls are TRBV9 and TRBJ2-7, with D tentatively TRBD1 (6 bases). Germline CDR1 is SGDLS and CDR2 is YYNGEE. V lost 4 bases, J lost 2 bases, and 13 bases lay in between. CDR3 size: 14 residues. DNA of the CDR3: TGTGCCAGCAGCCCCGGACAGACACCCTACGAGCAGTACTTC. Encoded protein: CASSPGQTPYEQYF.

Concerning this clone: Other DNA sequences in the same sample also yield this CDR3. V is TRBV5-1 and J is TRBJ2-3, with no clear D. V shed 0 bases and J shed 0 bases, with 8 bases lying between them. Germline values: CDR1 SGHRS, CDR2 YFSETQ. The CDR3 runs to 15 residues. CDR3 region: CASSLAVGSTDTQYF. DNA of the CDR3: TGCGCCAGCAGCTTGGCCGTCGGTAGCACAGATACGCAGTATTTT.

This chain joins TRBV11-1 and TRBJ2-2; D is ambiguous. Looked up from germline, CDR1 is SGHAT and CDR2 is FQDESV (reference sequence). The CDR3 consists of 14 residues. The V end lost 2 bases, the J end lost 1 base, and 5 bases lay between the germline ends. CDR3 sequence: CASSLIRNTGELFF. DNA for the CDR3: TGTGCCAGCAGCTTAATTAGGAACACCGGGGAGCTGTTTTTT.

The chain links TRBV20-1 to TRBJ2-5; D gene ambiguous. CDR3 size: 11 residues. Germline CDR1 DFQATT, CDR2 SNEGSKA (reference sequence). Deletions cut 6 bases from V and 5 bases from J, with 10 bases between. The CDR3 region has the DNA TGCAGTGCCGCGATACGTGAGACCCAGTACTTC. It yields the protein CSAAIRETQYF.

The rearrangement links TRBV14 to TRBJ2-2; no clear D gene. V was shortened by 4 bases and J by 1 base, with 7 bases between the two germline ends. This CDR3 comprises 14 residues. Per the germline V gene, CDR1 is SGHDN and CDR2 is FVKESK. The CDR3 sequence: CASSRDGNTGELFF. CDR3 in DNA: TGTGCCAGCAGCCGAGACGGGAACACCGGGGAGCTGTTTTTT.

The chain combines TRBV9 with TRBJ2-7; TRBD1 aligns across 9 bases. Germline loops: CDR1 SGDLS, CDR2 YYNGEE. The CDR3 is 14 residues long. V trimming: 3 bases; J trimming: 8 bases; junction bases outside the gene matches: 9. The CDR3 here is CASSGLLTGGKQYF. The CDR3 DNA follows: TGTGCCAGCAGCGGGCTTCTGACAGGGGGAAAGCAGTACTTC.

This chain uses TRBV7-2 with TRBJ2-7; 9 bases fit TRBD1. V lost 2 bases and J lost 4; bases outside the gene matches: 6. The CDR3 is made up of 15 amino acids. CDR1 and CDR2 from the germline V gene are SGHTA and FQGNSA. CDR3 sequence (DNA): TGTGCCAGCAGCTTAAGTGGGACAGGGAATTACGAGCAGTACTTC. It encodes CASSLSGTGNYEQYF.

The genes are TRBV7-3 and TRBJ1-6; D gene unclear. CDR3 length: 15 amino acids. Germline lookup yields CDR1 SGHTA and CDR2 FQGTGA. Trimming cost V 1 base and J 7 bases, with 11 bases left between them. CDR3 in amino acids: CASSLIAAGNSPLHF. For the CDR3, the DNA is TGTGCCAGCAGCTTAATAGCGGCGGGGAATTCACCCCTCCACTTT.

The CDR3 nucleotides are TGTGCCAGCAGTTATTTCCGACAGGGTCGGGACACTGAAGCTTTCTTT. Translating gives CASSYFRQGRDTEAFF. This sequence joins TRBV6-5 and TRBJ1-1; 7 nucleotides agree with TRBD1. From germline, CDR1 is MNHEY and CDR2 SVGAGI. The CDR3 is 16 residues long. Unmatched junction bases numbered 10, after V lost 3 bases and J lost 3 bases.

The CDR3 DNA sequence: TGTGCCAGCAGCTTAGACCCAGGTGAAAAACTGTTTTTT. This gives the protein CASSLDPGEKLFF. The chain recombines TRBV7-2 with TRBJ1-4; D uncertain. The germline gives CDR1 SGHTA, CDR2 FQGNSA. The V end was cut by 1 base, the J end by 7 bases, with 7 bases between. This CDR3 contains 13 residues.

CDR3 nucleotides: TGTGCCAGCAGCGTAGGTCAGGGGGGTGAAAAACTGTTTTTT. It codes for CASSVGQGGEKLFF. The chain has TRBV9 and TRBJ1-4, with 7 bases fitting TRBD1. The ends lost 0 bases at V and 7 bases at J; junction bases unmatched: 3. The CDR3 extends over 14 amino acids. CDR1 is SGDLS, CDR2 YYNGEE, per germline.

This clone came up once. A junction end diverges from the germline sequence, so it may reflect a read error. The CDR3 sequence: CARRGLRGDEQFF. The CDR3 DNA sequence: TGTGCCCGGAGGGGACTGAGGGGAGATGAGCAGTTCTTC. The V and J genes are TRBV30 and TRBJ2-1; weak D call: TRBD2 (6 bases). CDR3 length: 13 residues. In germline, CDR1 is GTSNPN, CDR2 SVGIG (reference sequence).

The V call is TRBV7-3, the J call TRBJ1-1; TRBD1 matches 7 bases. CDR3 length: 13 residues. The germline CDR1 and CDR2 sequences are SGHTA and FQGTGA. With 3 bases clipped from V and 3 bases from J, the junction kept 1 base outside the gene matches. In DNA, the CDR3 is TGTGCCAGCAGCTTTGACAGGGACACTGAAGCTTTCTTT. This sequence encodes CASSFDRDTEAFF.

This clone occurred a few times. The chain carries TRBV11-3 and TRBJ2-7; D unclear. V lost 5 bases, J lost 6 bases, and 11 bases lay in between. This CDR3 spans 12 amino acids. Germline assignment: CDR1 SGHNT and CDR2 YENEEA. This CDR3 reads CASSPQLGEQYF. CDR3 nucleotides: TGTGCCAGCAGCCCTCAGTTGGGCGAGCAGTACTTC. Drawing the rest from reference TRBV11-3 and TRBJ2-7, the complete variable domain is EAGVVQSPRYKIIEKKQPVAFWCNPISGHNTLYWYLQNLGQGPELLIRYENEEAVDDSQLPKDRFSAERLKGVDSTLKIQPAELGDSAVYLCASSPQLGEQYFGPGTRLTVT.

The CDR3 loop is CASSLGGGYEETQYF. The CDR3 DNA reads TGTGCCAGCAGCTTAGGTGGGGGGTATGAAGAGACCCAGTACTTC. The J gene is TRBJ2-5, the V gene TRBV7-9; D is possibly TRBD2 (6 bases). This CDR3 has 15 amino acids. V lost 1 base to trimming and J lost 3 bases, with 12 bases between them. Germline V CDR1 and CDR2: SEHNR, FQNEAQ (reference sequence).

This chain connects TRBV7-2 to TRBJ2-3; D uncertain. The CDR3 contains 15 residues. CDR1 and CDR2 from the germline V gene are SGHTA and FQGNSA. Trimming removed 5 bases at V and 0 bases at J, with 12 bases between. The CDR3, as DNA: TGTGCCAGCAGCGTACGCGGTCCTAGCACAGATACGCAGTATTTT. Translation: CASSVRGPSTDTQYF.

Concerning this clone: At one end the junction does not follow the germline gene, possibly because of a read error. The V call is TRBV7-7, the J call TRBJ2-1; TRBD2 aligns across 7 bases. Germline lookup yields CDR1 SSHAT and CDR2 FNYEAQ (reference sequence). The CDR3 runs 15 residues. The CDR3, as DNA: TGTGCTAGCAGCGAAGCCGCGGGAGAAAGCAATGAGCAGTTCTTC. This gives the protein CASSEAAGESNEQFF.

The chain links TRBV28 to TRBJ2-5; D might be TRBD1 (6 bases). This CDR3 is 11 amino acids long. Per germline, CDR1 MDHEN and CDR2 SYDVKM. V shed 10 bases and J shed 5 bases, with 11 bases lying between them. The CDR3 protein is CATRGEETQYF. The CDR3 DNA reads as TGTGCCACCAGGGGAGAGGAGACCCAGTACTTC.

This chain uses TRBV29-1 with TRBJ2-5; 8 bases align to TRBD1. CDR1 SQVTM and CDR2 ANQGSEA come from the germline V gene. With 3 bases clipped from V and 3 bases from J, the junction kept 6 bases outside the gene matches. This CDR3 is built from 14 residues. CDR3 region: CSVDSTGAKETQYF. The DNA for the CDR3 is TGCAGCGTTGACTCGACAGGGGCGAAAGAGACCCAGTACTTC.

The chain recombines TRBV29-1 with TRBJ2-3, with 7 nucleotides matching TRBD2. This CDR3 spans 14 amino acids. The germline V gene has CDR1 SQVTM and CDR2 ANQGSEA. V lost 7 bases and J lost 7; bases outside the gene matches: 14. The CDR3 is CSASRASGPNTQYF. CDR3 bases: TGCAGCGCATCCAGGGCTAGCGGACCCAATACGCAGTATTTT.

This chain uses TRBV2 with TRBJ2-3; 12 bases line up with TRBD1. The germline V gene encodes CDR1 SNHLY and CDR2 FYNNEI. The ends lost 7 bases at V and 6 bases at J; junction bases unmatched: 8. The CDR3 has 15 residues. For the CDR3, the DNA is TGTGCCAGCACCGCCGGGACAGGGGGCTGGGATACGCAGTATTTT. Its protein is CASTAGTGGWDTQYF.

The CDR3 here is CASSLGQTDLPQHF. CDR3 nucleotides: TGTGCCAGCAGCTTAGGGCAGACCGACCTGCCCCAGCATTTT. The gene calls are TRBV5-8 and TRBJ1-5; D ambiguous. V was shortened by 2 bases and J by 9 bases, with 15 bases between the two germline ends. The CDR3 is made up of 14 amino acids. Germline V lookup: CDR1 SGHTS, CDR2 YDEGEE.